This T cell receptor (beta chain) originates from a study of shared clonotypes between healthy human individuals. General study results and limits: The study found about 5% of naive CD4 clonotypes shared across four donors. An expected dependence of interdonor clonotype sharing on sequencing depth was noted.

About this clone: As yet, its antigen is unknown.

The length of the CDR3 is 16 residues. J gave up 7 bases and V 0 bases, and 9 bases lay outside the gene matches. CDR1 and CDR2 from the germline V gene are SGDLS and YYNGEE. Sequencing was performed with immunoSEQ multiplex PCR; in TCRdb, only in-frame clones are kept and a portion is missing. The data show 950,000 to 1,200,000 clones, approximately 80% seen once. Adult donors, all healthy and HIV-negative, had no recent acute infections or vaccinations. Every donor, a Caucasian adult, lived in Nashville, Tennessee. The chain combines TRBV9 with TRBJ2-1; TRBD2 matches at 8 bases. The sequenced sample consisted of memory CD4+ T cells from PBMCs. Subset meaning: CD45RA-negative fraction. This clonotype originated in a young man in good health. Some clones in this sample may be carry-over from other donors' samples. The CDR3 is CASSVATAGVGNEQFF. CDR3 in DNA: TGTGCCAGCAGCGTAGCTACAGCGGGAGTGGGGAATGAGCAGTTCTTC.